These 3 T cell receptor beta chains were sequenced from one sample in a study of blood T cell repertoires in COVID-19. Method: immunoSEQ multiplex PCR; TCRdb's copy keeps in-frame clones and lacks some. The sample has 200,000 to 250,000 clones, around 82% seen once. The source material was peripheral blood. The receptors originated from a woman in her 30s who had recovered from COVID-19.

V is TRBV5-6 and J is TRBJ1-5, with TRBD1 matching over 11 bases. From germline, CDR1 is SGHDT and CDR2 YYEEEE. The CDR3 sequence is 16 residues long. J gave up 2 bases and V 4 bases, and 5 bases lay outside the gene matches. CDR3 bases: TGTGCCAGCAGCCGCCGGGACAGGGGGGGCAATCAGCCCCAGCATTTT. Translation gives CASSRRDRGGNQPQHF.

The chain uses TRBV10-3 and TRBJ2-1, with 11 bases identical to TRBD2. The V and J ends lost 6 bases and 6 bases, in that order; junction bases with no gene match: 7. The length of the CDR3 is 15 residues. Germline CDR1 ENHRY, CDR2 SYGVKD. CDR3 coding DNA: TGTGCCATCAGCGGTAGCGGGAGGGCCGCCAATGAGCAGTTCTTC. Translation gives CAISGSGRAANEQFF.

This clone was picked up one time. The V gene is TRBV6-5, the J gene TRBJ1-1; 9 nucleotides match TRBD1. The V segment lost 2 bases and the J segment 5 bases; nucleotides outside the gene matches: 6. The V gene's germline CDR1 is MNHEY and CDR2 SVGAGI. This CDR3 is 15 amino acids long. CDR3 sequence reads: CASSYGQGRLTEAFF. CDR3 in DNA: TGTGCCAGCAGTTACGGACAGGGGAGACTGACTGAAGCTTTCTTT.